This is a list of T cell receptor beta chains from one sample in a study of blood T cell repertoires in COVID-19. Libraries were prepared by immunoSEQ multiplex PCR; TCRdb keeps only in-frame clonotypes and omits some of them. The sample lists approximately 200,000 clones; 85% to 90% were seen once. The specimen was PBMCs or T cells enriched from blood (not recorded which). The receptors stem from a woman aged 18-29 years in a cohort exposed to, infected with or recovered from COVID-19 (not recorded which). Each CDR3 is given without its conserved first and last residue. A D gene is named only where the DNA matches it firmly.

V gene: TRBV7-3
J gene: TRBJ1-2
D gene: TRBD1
CDR3 protein: ASSFDRASYGYT

V gene: TRBV7-2
J gene: TRBJ1-3
D gene: NA
CDR3 protein: ASSLGPTGNTIY

V gene: TRBV24-1
J gene: TRBJ1-5
D gene: NA
CDR3 protein: ATSDPGQSNQPQH

V gene: TRBV5-1
J gene: TRBJ1-4
D gene: TRBD1
CDR3 protein: ASSVQGAGTNEKLF

V gene: TRBV5-6
J gene: TRBJ2-1
D gene: NA
CDR3 protein: ASSFMNQGNEQF

V gene: TRBV11-2
J gene: TRBJ2-2
D gene: TRBD2
CDR3 protein: ASSLSRREGLFGAGELF

V gene: TRBV10-3
J gene: TRBJ1-5
D gene: TRBD1
CDR3 protein: AISETETGLDQPQH

V gene: TRBV5-6
J gene: TRBJ1-2
D gene: NA
CDR3 protein: ASSFWEGTYGYT

V gene: TRBV5-1
J gene: TRBJ2-7
D gene: TRBD1
CDR3 protein: ASSLGQTGGGNEQY

V gene: TRBV5-5
J gene: TRBJ1-3
D gene: TRBD1
CDR3 protein: ASSLEGGTGNTIY

V gene: TRBV19
J gene: TRBJ1-6
D gene: TRBD1
CDR3 protein: ASSSRDRVSPLH

V gene: TRBV15
J gene: TRBJ1-1
D gene: NA
CDR3 protein: ATSRETDPEAF

V gene: TRBV6-2/TRBV6-3
J gene: TRBJ1-1
D gene: NA
CDR3 protein: ASSRRGVPWNTEAF

V gene: TRBV6-5
J gene: TRBJ1-1
D gene: TRBD1
CDR3 protein: ASSQGDTEAF

V gene: TRBV7-6
J gene: TRBJ1-5
D gene: NA
CDR3 protein: ASSLAGGANQPQH

V gene: TRBV30
J gene: TRBJ1-3
D gene: NA
CDR3 protein: AWSWGRTTGNTIY

V gene: TRBV18
J gene: TRBJ1-2
D gene: NA
CDR3 protein: ASSPNSRENGYT

V gene: TRBV4-2
J gene: TRBJ2-2
D gene: TRBD2
CDR3 protein: ASSQEGGLANTGELF

V gene: TRBV19
J gene: TRBJ1-1
D gene: NA
CDR3 protein: ASLPGAYTEAF

V gene: TRBV7-8
J gene: TRBJ2-7
D gene: TRBD1
CDR3 protein: ASSLGVGTGDIEQY

V gene: TRBV19
J gene: TRBJ2-1
D gene: TRBD2
CDR3 protein: ASSQLAGVGEQF

V gene: TRBV19
J gene: TRBJ1-5
D gene: NA
CDR3 protein: ASSIVSRQPQH